A selection of T cell receptor beta chains follows, all from one sample in a study of PD-1 blockade in classical Hodgkin lymphoma. Clones were sequenced by immunoSEQ multiplex PCR, and TCRdb holds only the in-frame ones, with some missing. The sample shows around 90,000 clones, 78% of them seen only once. The sequencing used peripheral blood mononuclear cells (PBMCs), collected before the fourth cycle of nivolumab. The receptors here all came from a human donor with classical Hodgkin lymphoma. Each CDR3 is given with its conserved first and last residue. D genes are given only for firm matches. Only some rows state a clone size, as once, few, many or a class for expanded clones.

J gene | V gene | clone size | D gene | CDR3 DNA | CDR3 protein
TRBJ1-5 | TRBV7-2 | NA | NA | TGTGCCAGCAGCTTAGGGGCTCGGGGCTTGCGGAGCAATCAGCCCCAGCATTTT | CASSLGARGLRSNQPQHF
TRBJ1-3 | TRBV27 | once | NA | TGTGCCAGCAGTCCCGCAGGGAATGCTGGAAACACCATATATTTT | CASSPAGNAGNTIYF
TRBJ2-5 | TRBV28 | few | NA | TGTGCCAGCAGTTTTCGGTACATCCAAGAGACCCAGTACTTC | CASSFRYIQETQYF
TRBJ2-7 | TRBV6-1 | NA | NA | TGTGCCAGCAGTGAAAGGCCAGGGAGCTCCTACGAGCAGTACTTC | CASSERPGSSYEQYF
TRBJ2-7 | TRBV10-3 | NA | NA | TGTGCCATCAGTGAAACGCCGCAAGGCTACGAGCAGTACTTC | CAISETPQGYEQYF
TRBJ1-5 | TRBV19 | once | NA | TGTGCCAGTAGTAACTCCGGGGGCAATCAGCCCCAGCATTTT | CASSNSGGNQPQHF
TRBJ1-1 | TRBV5-1 | NA | NA | TGCGCCAGCAGCTTGTGGACCAGCACTGAAGCTTTCTTT | CASSLWTSTEAFF
TRBJ2-1 | TRBV19 | NA | TRBD2 | TGTGCCAGTAGTATTAGGACTAGCGGGAGGGCGAATGAGCAGTTCTTC | CASSIRTSGRANEQFF
TRBJ1-1 | TRBV5-4 | once | TRBD1 | TGTGCCAGCAGCTCCGGACAGGGGGCGAATAGTCCCATCTTT | CASSSGQGANSPIF
TRBJ2-7 | TRBV19 | NA | TRBD2 | TGTGCCAGTAGTATAGCCCCCCCGACTAGCGGGAGATCCTACGAGCAGTACTTC | CASSIAPPTSGRSYEQYF
TRBJ1-2 | TRBV5-5 | NA | NA | TGTGCCAGCAGCTTGTATACAGCGGCTAACTATGGCTACACCTTC | CASSLYTAANYGYTF
TRBJ1-2 | TRBV5-5 | NA | NA | TGTGCCAGCAGCTTGGAAAGTGGCTATGGCTACACCTTC | CASSLESGYGYTF
TRBJ2-7 | TRBV29-1 | NA | TRBD1 | TGCAGCGTGGCGACAGGGAACTACGAGCAGTACTTC | CSVATGNYEQYF
TRBJ1-2 | TRBV5-6 | few | NA | TGTGCCAGCAGCCCCCGGACGGACTCCATAGGCTACACCTTC | CASSPRTDSIGYTF
TRBJ1-2 | TRBV9 | NA | TRBD1 | TGTGCCAGCAGCGTAGATAGCGGTGGGGACAGGTACCTCTATGGCTACACCTTC | CASSVDSGGDRYLYGYTF
TRBJ1-6 | TRBV28 | NA | NA | TGTGCCAGCAACCCTTGGGCCACTAGCCCTTCACCCCTCCACTTT | CASNPWATSPSPLHF
TRBJ2-3 | TRBV28 | NA | TRBD2 | TGTGCCATAGGGAGGGCCGGGACAGATACGCAGTATTTT | CAIGRAGTDTQYF
TRBJ2-7 | TRBV9 | NA | TRBD2 | TGTGCCAGCAGCCCGAGACTAGCTCGCGACGAGCAGTACTTC | CASSPRLARDEQYF
TRBJ2-7 | TRBV7-3 | NA | NA | TGTGCCAGAAGAAACCCTAAGGGGCCTTACGAGCAGTACTTC | CARRNPKGPYEQYF
TRBJ2-5 | TRBV5-8 | few | NA | TGTGCCAGCAGTATCTGGACCAACCAAGAGACCCAGTACTTC | CASSIWTNQETQYF
TRBJ1-6 | TRBV6-1 | NA | NA | TGTGCCAGCAGCGCGGACAGAAGGGATAATTCACCCCTCCACTTT | CASSADRRDNSPLHF
TRBJ1-3 | TRBV30 | NA | NA | TGTGCCTGGAGGGGGCTTGGAGGAAACACCATATATTTT | CAWRGLGGNTIYF
TRBJ1-2 | TRBV27 | NA | TRBD1 | TGTGCCAGCAGTTTATCTCGTCGAGGGGGCTTTAACTATGGCTACACCTTC | CASSLSRRGGFNYGYTF
TRBJ2-2 | TRBV9 | NA | TRBD2 | TGTGCCAGCAGCCCCGCGGGAGTGACCGGGGAGCTGTTTTTT | CASSPAGVTGELFF
TRBJ2-7 | TRBV11-2 | NA | TRBD2 | TGTGCCAGCAGCTTCTCCAGCGGGGTTGCCGCGTACGAGCAGTACTTC | CASSFSSGVAAYEQYF
TRBJ1-5 | TRBV2 | few | TRBD1 | TGTGCCAGCAGTGCGGGACAGCATAGCAATCAGCCCCAGCATTTT | CASSAGQHSNQPQHF
TRBJ2-7 | TRBV5-8 | NA | NA | TGTGCCAGCAGCTTGGCCAGGGGGGCCACCTACGAGCAGTACTTC | CASSLARGATYEQYF
TRBJ1-2 | TRBV6-6 | NA | TRBD1 | TGTGCCAGCAGTTGGGACAGGGCAAGGGATTACTATGGCTACACCTTC | CASSWDRARDYYGYTF
TRBJ2-2 | TRBV6-6 | many | NA | TGTGCCAGCAGTTACACGGCAGGGCCCGGGGAGCTGTTTTTT | CASSYTAGPGELFF
TRBJ2-7 | TRBV6-6 | NA | TRBD1 | TGTGCCAGCACCCGCGGACAGGGTGAGGGCTCCTACGAGCAGTACTTC | CASTRGQGEGSYEQYF
TRBJ2-3 | TRBV11-3 | NA | TRBD2 | TGTGCCAGCAGCTTAGATCCGAGACTAGCGGGGGGTACAGATACGCAGTATTTT | CASSLDPRLAGGTDTQYF
TRBJ2-1 | TRBV7-9 | NA | TRBD2 | TGTGCCAGCAGCTTATTCCGGGGGGGCCTCGGAGTACACGATGAGCAGTTCTTC | CASSLFRGGLGVHDEQFF
TRBJ2-4 | TRBV11-2 | NA | TRBD2 | TGTGCCAGCAGCTTAGTTGGGCTAGCGGGAGGTGATGGCATTCAGTACTTC | CASSLVGLAGGDGIQYF
TRBJ1-5 | TRBV11-2 | once | NA | TGTGCCAGCAGCTTAGGGAGCGTAAGCAATCAGCCCCAGCATTTT | CASSLGSVSNQPQHF
TRBJ2-1 | TRBV4-1 | NA | TRBD2 | TGCGCCAGCAGCCAAGACCCCTGGACTAGCCCTGAGGATGAGCAGTTCTTC | CASSQDPWTSPEDEQFF
TRBJ1-5 | TRBV19 | NA | NA | TGTGCCAGTACCTCTTACGAAATTCAGCCCCAGCATTTT | CASTSYEIQPQHF
TRBJ2-1 | TRBV25-1 | NA | TRBD2 | TGTGCCAGCAGTGCAGCCCAAGGGACTAGCGGGGGCCACAATGAGCAGTTCTTC | CASSAAQGTSGGHNEQFF
TRBJ1-4 | TRBV6-1 | NA | NA | TGTGCCAGCAGCGCATTCAGAGGGGCCCCGGAAAAACTGTTTTTT | CASSAFRGAPEKLFF
TRBJ2-1 | TRBV9 | NA | TRBD2 | TGTGCCAGCAGCGTAGCGGGAGGCCCAACGGTTGGTGAGCAGTTCTTC | CASSVAGGPTVGEQFF
TRBJ2-7 | TRBV28 | NA | NA | TGTGCCAGCAGTACCCCGAGCGGGCCCTACGAGCAGTACTTC | CASSTPSGPYEQYF
TRBJ2-1 | TRBV10-2 | once | NA | TGCGCCAGCAGTATATACATAGCGGACCACAATGAGCAGTTCTTC | CASSIYIADHNEQFF
TRBJ1-2 | TRBV5-1 | NA | TRBD1 | TGCGCCAGCAACCCGACCGACAGGGTCCTACAGTACTATGGCTACACCTTC | CASNPTDRVLQYYGYTF
TRBJ1-1 | TRBV14 | NA | NA | TGTGCCAGCAGCCAAGGGGGCTGGCTTATGAACACTGAAGCTTTCTTT | CASSQGGWLMNTEAFF
TRBJ1-1 | TRBV25-1 | NA | NA | TGTGCCAGCAGTGCTCAGGGTATCACTGAAGCTTTCTTT | CASSAQGITEAFF
TRBJ2-6 | TRBV11-2 | NA | TRBD1 | TGTGCCAGCAGCCAACAGGGGGCAAGGAGGCCCTCTGGGGCCAACGTCCTGACTTTC | CASSQQGARRPSGANVLTF
TRBJ1-2 | TRBV2 | NA | TRBD1 | TGTGCCAGCAGCGGGGAGGGGGCGAGCTATGGCTACACCTTC | CASSGEGASYGYTF
TRBJ1-2 | TRBV5-4 | NA | TRBD1 | TGTGCCAGCAGCTTCCGGACAGGGCCCAACTATGGCTACACCTTC | CASSFRTGPNYGYTF
TRBJ2-2 | TRBV6-5 | NA | TRBD1 | TGTGCCAGCAGTTATGGACAGGGGGCTACCGGGGAGCTGTTTTTT | CASSYGQGATGELFF
TRBJ2-7 | TRBV5-1 | NA | NA | TGCGCCAGCAGCTTGGTTCCGCCAGTTAGCTCCTACGAGCAGTACTTC | CASSLVPPVSSYEQYF
TRBJ1-1 | TRBV9 | few | NA | TGTGCCAGCAGCGTAAGTGGGGGCACTGAAGCTTTCTTT | CASSVSGGTEAFF
TRBJ2-1 | TRBV28 | NA | NA | TGTGCCAGCACCCTGGGCCCAGGCACCACCAACAATGAGCAGTTCTTC | CASTLGPGTTNNEQFF
TRBJ1-2 | TRBV4-1 | once | TRBD1 | TGCGCCAGCAGCCCCGGGACAGGGCTACACTATGGCTACACCTTC | CASSPGTGLHYGYTF
TRBJ2-7 | TRBV5-1 | NA | TRBD1 | TGCGCCAGCAGCTTACTTGACAGGGGGCTCTACGAGCAGTACTTC | CASSLLDRGLYEQYF